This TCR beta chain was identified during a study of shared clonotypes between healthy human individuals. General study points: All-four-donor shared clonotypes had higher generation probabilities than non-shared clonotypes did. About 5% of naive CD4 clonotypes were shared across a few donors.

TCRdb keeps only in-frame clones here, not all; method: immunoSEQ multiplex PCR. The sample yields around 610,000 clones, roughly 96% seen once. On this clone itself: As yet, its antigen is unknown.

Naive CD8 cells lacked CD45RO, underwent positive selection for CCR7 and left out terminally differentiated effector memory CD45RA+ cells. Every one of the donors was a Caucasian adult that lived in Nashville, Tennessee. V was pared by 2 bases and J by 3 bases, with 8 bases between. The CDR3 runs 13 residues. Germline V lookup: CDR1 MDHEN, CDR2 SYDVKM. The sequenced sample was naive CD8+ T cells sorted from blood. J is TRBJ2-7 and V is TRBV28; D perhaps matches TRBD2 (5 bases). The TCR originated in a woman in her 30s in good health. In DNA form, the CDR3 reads TGTGCCAGCAGTTTAGGACTGATCTACGAGCAGTACTTC. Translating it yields CASSLGLIYEQYF.